The rows below give T cell receptor beta chains drawn from one sample of a study of T cell responses to AZD1222 COVID-19 vaccine. TCRdb's copy holds only in-frame clones and misses some; the assay was immunoSEQ multiplex PCR. Seen here are some 120,000 clones, 70% to 90% observed once, and the top ten hold around 1.6%. Sequenced material: peripheral blood, taken on day 0 of AZD1222 vaccination. All receptors derive from an adult in good health. The CDR3 runs from the conserved cysteine through the conserved F or W. The order of the fields is CDR3 length, V gene, CDR3 protein.

>15|TRBV6-5
CASLNSRGGNYGYTF
>14|TRBV18
CASSDQGWGTEAFF
>20|TRBV5-1
CASSSVTGTGTLSGANVLTF
>16|TRBV9
CASSPRLAGATDTQYF
>14|TRBV3-1/TRBV3-2
CASSLLADTDTQYF
>15|TRBV19
CASSMSGGAGEKLFF
>14|TRBV7-9
CASSHRTGLQPQHF
>14|TRBV4-1
CASSKRQGDTEAFF
>16|TRBV7-2
CASSSQTSRSTDTQYF
>15|TRBV2
CASSSRTGPINEQFF
>18|TRBV11-2
CATRRAPHEDRGRHGYTF
>15|TRBV10-3
CAISDSGVATDTQYF
>15|TRBV7-3
CASSLTGTGRNEQFF
>15|TRBV3-1/TRBV3-2
CASSKSGRWTGELFF
>12|TRBV29-1
CSVSMNLATQYF
>15|TRBV19
CASSPFDSRGNTIYF
>15|TRBV20-1
CSASSPTAGPDTQYF
>16|TRBV7-2
CASSLEAGTGHEKLFF
>14|TRBV2
CASHLGQGNEKLFF
>18|TRBV27
CASSPPGLAVSSYNEQFF
>20|TRBV27
CASRPWGLAGASVTKNIQYF
>15|TRBV4-1
CASSQAQQGFNEQFF
>19|TRBV11-2
CASSPRGWLGGRGQNEQFF
>12|TRBV24-1
CATSDGRIGYTF
>12|TRBV6-5
CAVFLGTGELFF
>14|TRBV2
CASIPTGATDTQYF
>14|TRBV5-5
CASSFLQGASGYTF
>15|TRBV6-1
CASSESDRAVYGYTF
>14|TRBV7-8
CASSLEAGFETQYF
>13|TRBV12-3/TRBV12-4
CASGSSGHGALHF
>13|TRBV6-5
CASRPGQSYGYTF
>13|TRBV5-4
CASSLAGIDEQYF
>13|TRBV19
CASTRAGPYGYTF
>15|TRBV6-1
CASSPRTGGRETQYF
>16|TRBV19
CASSIRKDTSGNTIYF
>15|TRBV5-1
CASRTDSYSNQPQHF
>16|TRBV7-3
CASSQGLAGVGETQYF
>13|TRBV30
CAWSPSGRIGYTF
>16|TRBV18
CASSPRPGQYTDTQYF
>17|TRBV6-2/TRBV6-3
CASRPGTSGDTYNEQFF
>14|TRBV7-9
CAWGMSDGPGGYTF
>14|TRBV5-1
CASSSTGGNQPQHF
>12|TRBV30
CAWSWSNYGYTF
>12|TRBV12-3/TRBV12-4
CASSSNPGLTYF
>14|TRBV15
CATSRGRGQETQYF
>21|TRBV27
CASRPLVGGGKRIASYNEQFF
>14|TRBV7-2
CASSYRATNEKLFF
>18|TRBV4-3
CASSQGIVWEGAITEAFF
>16|TRBV5-1
CASSSAGTGSYNEQFF
>12|TRBV7-8
CASSYRTGGTFF
>16|TRBV5-1
CASSSGLNSGANVLTF
>14|TRBV15
CATSSYRQGTEAFF
>14|TRBV9
CASSVEDSYSPLHF
>17|TRBV4-1
CASSRSEGRLGNQPQHF